A selection of T cell receptor beta chains follows, all from one sample in a study of shared clonotypes between healthy human individuals. Assay: immunoSEQ multiplex PCR; the TCRdb copy retains only in-frame clones and omits some. The sample contains 2 million or so clones, around 95% of which appear only once. The sample taken for sequencing was naive CD4+ T cells sorted from blood. The receptors stem from a man between 18 and 35 years old in good health. Both conserved end residues are part of each CDR3. The order of the fields is CDR3 protein, CDR3 DNA, clone size, J gene, V gene, CDR3 length, D gene. The D gene is left open where the match is weak. A clone size is listed for some rows: how often the clone was seen (once, few, many), or a class if it is expanded.

cdr3_aa: CASSLSRDRANTGELFF
cdr3_nt: TGTGCCAGCTCACTGAGCCGGGACAGGGCGAACACCGGGGAGCTGTTTTTT
clone_size: NA
j_call: TRBJ2-2
v_call: TRBV18
cdr3_length: 17
d_call: TRBD1

cdr3_aa: CASSRGGVRSTDTQYF
cdr3_nt: TGTGCCAGCAGCCGGGGCGGAGTGCGCAGCACAGATACGCAGTATTTT
clone_size: NA
j_call: TRBJ2-3
v_call: TRBV5-4
cdr3_length: 16
d_call: NA

cdr3_aa: CAISGVIGGPGYTF
cdr3_nt: TGTGCCATCAGTGGGGTAATCGGGGGGCCTGGCTACACCTTC
clone_size: NA
j_call: TRBJ1-2
v_call: TRBV10-3
cdr3_length: 14
d_call: NA

cdr3_aa: CASSLGFWGATNEKLFF
cdr3_nt: TGTGCCAGCAGTTTGGGTTTTTGGGGGGCAACTAATGAAAAACTGTTTTTT
clone_size: NA
j_call: TRBJ1-4
v_call: TRBV28
cdr3_length: 17
d_call: NA

cdr3_aa: CASSQGTSGSYEQYF
cdr3_nt: TGTGCCAGCAGCCAAGGGACTAGCGGTTCCTACGAGCAGTACTTC
clone_size: NA
j_call: TRBJ2-7
v_call: TRBV9
cdr3_length: 15
d_call: TRBD2

cdr3_aa: CASSGQAGRGEKLFF
cdr3_nt: TGTGCCAGCAGTGGACAAGCGGGAAGGGGTGAAAAACTGTTTTTT
clone_size: NA
j_call: TRBJ1-4
v_call: TRBV2
cdr3_length: 15
d_call: NA

cdr3_aa: CASSYAGTGGSPLHF
cdr3_nt: TGTGCCAGCAGTTACGCCGGGACAGGGGGTTCACCCCTCCACTTT
clone_size: NA
j_call: TRBJ1-6
v_call: TRBV6-5
cdr3_length: 15
d_call: TRBD1

cdr3_aa: CASSSPGSQAFF
cdr3_nt: TGTGCCAGCAGCAGCCCGGGCTCGCAAGCTTTCTTT
clone_size: NA
j_call: TRBJ1-1
v_call: TRBV5-6
cdr3_length: 12
d_call: NA

cdr3_aa: CASSYPPTNEKLFF
cdr3_nt: TGTGCCAGCAGTTACCCCCCCACTAATGAAAAACTGTTTTTT
clone_size: NA
j_call: TRBJ1-4
v_call: TRBV28
cdr3_length: 14
d_call: NA

cdr3_aa: CAISVSNYEQYF
cdr3_nt: TGTGCCATCAGTGTATCGAACTACGAGCAGTACTTC
clone_size: NA
j_call: TRBJ2-7
v_call: TRBV10-3
cdr3_length: 12
d_call: NA

cdr3_aa: CASSESGPLADTQYF
cdr3_nt: TGTGCCAGCAGTGAAAGCGGGCCCCTCGCAGATACGCAGTATTTT
clone_size: NA
j_call: TRBJ2-3
v_call: TRBV25-1
cdr3_length: 15
d_call: NA

cdr3_aa: CASRRDRGPNTEAFF
cdr3_nt: TGTGCCAGCAGAAGGGACAGGGGCCCGAACACTGAAGCTTTCTTT
clone_size: NA
j_call: TRBJ1-1
v_call: TRBV6-5
cdr3_length: 15
d_call: TRBD1

cdr3_aa: CSVGAGYSYEQYF
cdr3_nt: TGCAGCGTTGGGGCAGGGTACTCCTACGAGCAGTACTTC
clone_size: NA
j_call: TRBJ2-7
v_call: TRBV29-1
cdr3_length: 13
d_call: NA

cdr3_aa: CASSVGTSGRYEQYF
cdr3_nt: TGTGCCAGCAGCGTAGGGACTAGCGGGAGGTACGAGCAGTACTTC
clone_size: NA
j_call: TRBJ2-7
v_call: TRBV9
cdr3_length: 15
d_call: TRBD2

cdr3_aa: CASSQDGGLATDTQYF
cdr3_nt: TGCGCCAGCAGCCAAGATGGAGGACTAGCAACCGATACGCAGTATTTT
clone_size: NA
j_call: TRBJ2-3
v_call: TRBV4-3
cdr3_length: 16
d_call: TRBD2

cdr3_aa: CASSTTGLEKLFF
cdr3_nt: TGTGCCAGCAGCACCACAGGGTTGGAAAAACTGTTTTTT
clone_size: few
j_call: TRBJ1-4
v_call: TRBV11-2
cdr3_length: 13
d_call: NA

cdr3_aa: CASSMDLLGTEAFF
cdr3_nt: TGTGCCAGCTCCATGGACCTTTTGGGCACTGAAGCTTTCTTT
clone_size: once
j_call: TRBJ1-1
v_call: TRBV18
cdr3_length: 14
d_call: NA

cdr3_aa: CASSPGGGSYNEQFF
cdr3_nt: TGTGCCAGCTCACCAGGTGGGGGCTCCTACAATGAGCAGTTCTTC
clone_size: NA
j_call: TRBJ2-1
v_call: TRBV18
cdr3_length: 15
d_call: NA

cdr3_aa: CASSLDQMGGSSYEQYF
cdr3_nt: TGCGCCAGCAGCTTGGACCAGATGGGGGGCAGCTCCTACGAGCAGTACTTC
clone_size: NA
j_call: TRBJ2-7
v_call: TRBV5-1
cdr3_length: 17
d_call: NA

cdr3_aa: CASSFWEGKAGELFF
cdr3_nt: TGTGCCAGCAGCTTCTGGGAGGGAAAAGCCGGGGAGCTGTTTTTT
clone_size: NA
j_call: TRBJ2-2
v_call: TRBV7-9
cdr3_length: 15
d_call: TRBD2

cdr3_aa: CASSTWGSTGNTIYF
cdr3_nt: TGTGCCAGTAGTACCTGGGGTTCCACTGGAAACACCATATATTTT
clone_size: few
j_call: TRBJ1-3
v_call: TRBV19
cdr3_length: 15
d_call: NA

cdr3_aa: CASSLTGGPATNEKLFF
cdr3_nt: TGCGCCAGCAGCCTCACAGGGGGCCCGGCAACTAATGAAAAACTGTTTTTT
clone_size: NA
j_call: TRBJ1-4
v_call: TRBV4-1
cdr3_length: 17
d_call: TRBD1

cdr3_aa: CASSLGQGLGGYTF
cdr3_nt: TGTGCCAGCAGCTTGGGACAGGGGCTGGGCGGCTACACCTTC
clone_size: NA
j_call: TRBJ1-2
v_call: TRBV5-4
cdr3_length: 14
d_call: TRBD1

cdr3_aa: CATVVETTSKQYF
cdr3_nt: TGTGCCACCGTCGTGGAGACTACGAGTAAGCAGTACTTC
clone_size: NA
j_call: TRBJ2-5
v_call: TRBV6-5
cdr3_length: 13
d_call: NA

cdr3_aa: CATSRDYVSYGYTF
cdr3_nt: TGTGCCACCAGCAGAGATTACGTATCTTATGGCTACACCTTC
clone_size: NA
j_call: TRBJ1-2
v_call: TRBV15
cdr3_length: 14
d_call: NA

cdr3_aa: CASSLRTSEQYF
cdr3_nt: TGTGCCAGCAGCTTGAGAACTAGCGAGCAGTACTTC
clone_size: NA
j_call: TRBJ2-7
v_call: TRBV11-3
cdr3_length: 12
d_call: NA

cdr3_aa: CASSGDRRNTEAFF
cdr3_nt: TGTGCCAGCAGTGGGGACCGCCGCAACACTGAAGCTTTCTTT
clone_size: NA
j_call: TRBJ1-1
v_call: TRBV6-5
cdr3_length: 14
d_call: NA

cdr3_aa: CAWDRVYEQYF
cdr3_nt: TGTGCCTGGGACAGGGTTTACGAGCAGTACTTC
clone_size: NA
j_call: TRBJ2-7
v_call: TRBV30
cdr3_length: 11
d_call: TRBD1

cdr3_aa: CASWTTGTDKETQYF
cdr3_nt: TGTGCCAGCTGGACTACCGGGACTGATAAAGAGACCCAGTACTTC
clone_size: NA
j_call: TRBJ2-5
v_call: TRBV27
cdr3_length: 15
d_call: NA

cdr3_aa: CASSSPQVFGETQYF
cdr3_nt: TGTGCCAGCAGTTCACCCCAGGTATTCGGGGAGACCCAGTACTTC
clone_size: NA
j_call: TRBJ2-5
v_call: TRBV28
cdr3_length: 15
d_call: NA

cdr3_aa: CASGVTGGAYEQYF
cdr3_nt: TGTGCCAGTGGAGTAACAGGGGGAGCCTACGAGCAGTACTTC
clone_size: NA
j_call: TRBJ2-7
v_call: TRBV19
cdr3_length: 14
d_call: TRBD1

cdr3_aa: CASSLFYQETQYF
cdr3_nt: TGTGCCAGCAGCCTCTTTTACCAAGAGACCCAGTACTTC
clone_size: NA
j_call: TRBJ2-5
v_call: TRBV7-2
cdr3_length: 13
d_call: NA

cdr3_aa: CASSLGWQGVGQPQHF
cdr3_nt: TGTGCCAGCAGCTTAGGGTGGCAGGGGGTCGGGCAGCCCCAGCATTTT
clone_size: NA
j_call: TRBJ1-5
v_call: TRBV7-3
cdr3_length: 16
d_call: TRBD1

cdr3_aa: CASKGLSTQYF
cdr3_nt: TGTGCCAGCAAGGGTTTAAGTACGCAGTATTTT
clone_size: NA
j_call: TRBJ2-3
v_call: TRBV6-5
cdr3_length: 11
d_call: NA

cdr3_aa: CASSLLVDQPQHF
cdr3_nt: TGTGCCAGCAGCTTATTGGTGGATCAGCCCCAGCATTTT
clone_size: NA
j_call: TRBJ1-5
v_call: TRBV5-8
cdr3_length: 13
d_call: NA

cdr3_aa: CATEGDSGKYEQYF
cdr3_nt: TGTGCCACTGAGGGGGATAGCGGGAAATACGAGCAGTACTTC
clone_size: NA
j_call: TRBJ2-7
v_call: TRBV28
cdr3_length: 14
d_call: TRBD2

cdr3_aa: CASSFQPGSSYNEQFF
cdr3_nt: TGTGCCAGCAGCTTTCAGCCCGGCAGCTCCTACAATGAGCAGTTCTTC
clone_size: NA
j_call: TRBJ2-1
v_call: TRBV5-6
cdr3_length: 16
d_call: NA

cdr3_aa: CASSLDTGWNEQFF
cdr3_nt: TGTGCCAGCAGCTTAGATACGGGATGGAATGAGCAGTTCTTC
clone_size: NA
j_call: TRBJ2-1
v_call: TRBV11-2
cdr3_length: 14
d_call: NA

cdr3_aa: CAWSGSPGGEKLFF
cdr3_nt: TGTGCCTGGAGCGGGAGTCCAGGCGGGGAAAAACTGTTTTTT
clone_size: NA
j_call: TRBJ1-4
v_call: TRBV30
cdr3_length: 14
d_call: NA

cdr3_aa: CATSRAQGLRATNEKLFF
cdr3_nt: TGTGCCACCAGCAGAGCCCAGGGACTCCGGGCAACTAATGAAAAACTGTTTTTT
clone_size: NA
j_call: TRBJ1-4
v_call: TRBV15
cdr3_length: 18
d_call: NA

cdr3_aa: CASSVGWDPGIYEQYF
cdr3_nt: TGTGCCAGCAGCGTAGGGTGGGACCCCGGGATCTACGAGCAGTACTTC
clone_size: NA
j_call: TRBJ2-7
v_call: TRBV9
cdr3_length: 16
d_call: NA

cdr3_aa: CAWSSRGDTQYF
cdr3_nt: TGTGCCTGGAGTAGCCGTGGAGATACGCAGTATTTT
clone_size: NA
j_call: TRBJ2-3
v_call: TRBV30
cdr3_length: 12
d_call: NA

cdr3_aa: CASSSWTGSSYNSPLHF
cdr3_nt: TGTGCCAGCAGCTCCTGGACAGGGAGCTCCTATAATTCACCCCTCCACTTT
clone_size: NA
j_call: TRBJ1-6
v_call: TRBV7-9
cdr3_length: 17
d_call: TRBD1

cdr3_aa: CASRGTGTYEQYF
cdr3_nt: TGTGCCAGCAGAGGCACAGGAACCTACGAGCAGTACTTC
clone_size: once
j_call: TRBJ2-7
v_call: TRBV6-1
cdr3_length: 13
d_call: NA

cdr3_aa: CASSHQGLAGAYEQYF
cdr3_nt: TGTGCCAGCAGCCACCAGGGACTAGCGGGGGCCTACGAGCAGTACTTC
clone_size: NA
j_call: TRBJ2-7
v_call: TRBV14
cdr3_length: 16
d_call: TRBD2

cdr3_aa: CASRPGLNQPQHF
cdr3_nt: TGTGCCAGCAGACCCGGATTGAATCAGCCCCAGCATTTT
clone_size: once
j_call: TRBJ1-5
v_call: TRBV7-2
cdr3_length: 13
d_call: NA

cdr3_aa: CASSQTETSGYTF
cdr3_nt: TGTGCCAGTAGTCAAACAGAGACCTCTGGCTACACCTTC
clone_size: NA
j_call: TRBJ1-2
v_call: TRBV19
cdr3_length: 13
d_call: NA

cdr3_aa: CASRPRGNYGYTF
cdr3_nt: TGTGCCAGCAGGCCAAGGGGAAACTATGGCTACACCTTC
clone_size: few
j_call: TRBJ1-2
v_call: TRBV27
cdr3_length: 13
d_call: NA

cdr3_aa: CASSLFGTQYF
cdr3_nt: TGTGCCAGCAGCTTATTCGGTACGCAGTATTTT
clone_size: NA
j_call: TRBJ2-3
v_call: TRBV11-1
cdr3_length: 11
d_call: NA

cdr3_aa: CASSPRTSGGNTDTQYF
cdr3_nt: TGCGCCAGCAGCCCGAGGACTAGCGGGGGGAACACAGATACGCAGTATTTT
clone_size: NA
j_call: TRBJ2-3
v_call: TRBV5-7
cdr3_length: 17
d_call: TRBD2

cdr3_aa: CASSLAGVYEQYF
cdr3_nt: TGTGCCAGCAGCTTGGCAGGGGTGTACGAGCAGTACTTC
clone_size: NA
j_call: TRBJ2-7
v_call: TRBV7-9
cdr3_length: 13
d_call: NA

cdr3_aa: CASSGQNSGNTIYF
cdr3_nt: TGTGCCAGCAGTGGGCAAAACTCTGGAAACACCATATATTTT
clone_size: NA
j_call: TRBJ1-3
v_call: TRBV27
cdr3_length: 14
d_call: NA

cdr3_aa: CAISGLAGGDEQFF
cdr3_nt: TGTGCCATCAGTGGACTAGCGGGAGGCGACGAGCAGTTCTTC
clone_size: NA
j_call: TRBJ2-1
v_call: TRBV10-3
cdr3_length: 14
d_call: TRBD2